The clone carrying this T cell receptor beta chain was detected many times. Antigen unknown. The V end was cut by 6 bases, the J end by 7 bases, with 7 bases between. The CDR3 runs 11 residues. CDR1 is MDHEN and CDR2 is SYDVKM in the germline V gene. This sample is drawn from a study of CD8+ T cells in alopecia areata. The study's findings and limits: Sequenced scalp T cells also include alphabeta T cells resident in normal skin.

RNA extraction and reverse transcription yielded cDNA as sequencing template. TCRdb keeps only in-frame clones here, not all; method: immunoSEQ multiplex PCR. The sample includes approximately 150,000 clones, about three fifths of them seen just once. The sequenced material came from CD4+ T cells sorted from blood. The chain combines TRBV28 with TRBJ1-5; weak D call: TRBD1 (6 bases). This TCR derives from a human donor in good health. For the CDR3, the DNA is TGTGCCAGCAGAGACAGGCAGCCCCAGCATTTT. Protein sequence: CASRDRQPQHF.